These 29 T cell receptor beta chains came from one sample sequenced in a study of regulatory T cells in long-lasting Graves disease. Library construction for TCR beta used iRepertoire HTBI primers and Arm-PCR of CDR3 regions. TCRdb used MiXCR to reprocess the multiplex PCR reads, holding one entry per CDR3 protein. The repertoire holds some 320,000 distinct CDR3 sequences, 18% seen once, with around 36% in the top ten. Time point given: newly diagnosed GD, antithyroid drugs for less than 3 months. RNA isolated from PBMCs was used to make the TCR library. The sequenced sample was peripheral blood mononuclear cells (PBMCs), obtained at new diagnosis, from a patient treated with antithyroid drugs. The receptors were gathered from a female donor with Graves disease.

This clonotype was observed at least ten times. The rearrangement joins TRBV2 to TRBJ1-1; 8 bases fit TRBD1. Germline CDR1 is SNHLY and CDR2 is FYNNEI. V shed 8 bases, J shed 1 base, and the junction held 3 bases outside the gene matches. The CDR3 extends over 13 amino acids. CDR3 coding DNA: TGTGCCAGCGGGACAGGCAGGAACACTGAAGCTTTCTTT. As protein: CASGTGRNTEAFF.

This clonotype has a count of ten or more. The chain uses TRBV6-1 and TRBJ1-3, with 7 bases identical to TRBD1. The germline V gene encodes CDR1 MNHNS and CDR2 SASEGT. The trim removed 6 bases at V and 1 base at J, leaving 12 bases unmatched. The CDR3 loop spans 17 amino acids. The DNA for the CDR3 is TGTGCCAGCAGAAAATCCAGGGGGAATGGTTCTGGAAACACCATATATTTT. Translation gives CASRKSRGNGSGNTIYF.

At least ten counts were recorded for this clonotype. This sequence joins TRBV28 and TRBJ2-3; TRBD1 matches at 10 bases. The germline CDR1 and CDR2 sequences are MDHEN and SYDVKM. The CDR3 is made up of 18 amino acids. Germline trimming cut 3 bases from V and 3 bases from J; bases unmatched to any gene: 12. The CDR3 DNA follows: TGTGCCAGCAGTTTGGGGGAGTACCGGGACAGGGGAACAGATACGCAGTATTTT. Translation: CASSLGEYRDRGTDTQYF.

V gene TRBV28 combines with J gene TRBJ2-5; D unclear. The CDR3 runs 13 residues. Germline-derived CDR1 and CDR2 are MDHEN and SYDVKM. The ends were cut back, 6 bases at V and 7 bases at J, with 15 bases in the middle. This CDR3 reads CASSGPLPGTQYF. CDR3 DNA: TGTGCCAGCAGCGGCCCCCTGCCGGGGACCCAGTACTTC. The variable domain in full, completed from reference TRBV28 and TRBJ2-5, reads DVKVTQSSRYLVKRTGEKVFLECVQDMDHENMFWYRQDPGLGLRLIYFSYDVKMKEKGDIPEGYSVSREKKERFSLILESASTNQTSMYLCASSGPLPGTQYFGPGTRLLVL.

In this sample, this clonotype turned up many times. The gene calls are TRBV7-8 and TRBJ2-2; tentatively, D is TRBD2 (6 bases). Germline CDR1 is SGHVS and CDR2 is FQNEAQ. V lost 2 bases to trimming and J lost 4 bases, with 14 bases between them. This CDR3 spans 16 amino acids. CDR3 nucleotides: TGTGCCAGCAGCTTACGGGCGGGGCTTGGCACCGGGGAGCTGTTTTTT. Translating gives CASSLRAGLGTGELFF.

This clonotype has a count of ten or more. The chain is built from TRBV24-1 and TRBJ2-2; 7 bases fit TRBD2. The J segment lost 3 bases and the V segment lost 1 base, leaving 16 bases of the junction unmatched. The CDR3 totals 20 residues. Looked up from germline, CDR1 is KGHDR and CDR2 is SFDVKD. The CDR3 sequence: CATSDLGRDYSWGDTGELFF. As DNA, the CDR3 is TGTGCCACCAGTGATTTAGGCCGGGACTATTCGTGGGGAGACACCGGGGAGCTGTTTTTT.

Details on this clonotype: A read error likely explains this, since a far larger clone differs by one base. The chain is built from TRBV11-3 and TRBJ1-1; D ambiguous. Between the trimmed V and J ends, which lost 5 bases and 7 bases, there was a span of 11 bases. CDR3 length: 12 residues. CDR1 is SGHNT, CDR2 YENEEA, per germline. CDR3 DNA: TGTGCCAGCAGCCTCGGTACAAATGAAGCTTTCTTT. Protein sequence: CASSLGTNEAFF.

This clonotype was seen a few times. The chain couples TRBV10-1 to TRBJ1-4; D ambiguous. The CDR3 runs to 14 residues. Germline CDR1 is WNHNN and CDR2 is SYGVQD (reference sequence). Deletions cut 6 bases from V and 7 bases from J, with 15 bases between. CDR3 region: CASRETVKGEKLFF. In DNA form, the CDR3 reads TGCGCCAGCAGGGAGACGGTTAAGGGTGAAAAACTGTTTTTT.

This clonotype was detected a few times. It differs at one base from a far larger clone, so likely a read error. The chain is built from TRBV12-3 or TRBV12-4 and TRBJ2-5; 10 nucleotides line up with TRBD2. The CDR3 is made up of 15 amino acids. The V gene end was trimmed by 7 bases and the J gene end by 11 bases; junction bases not matched to a gene: 16. The CDR3 sequence: CASNVAGGRFNEQYF. Written as DNA, the CDR3 is TGTGCCAGCAACGTAGCGGGAGGTAGATTTAATGAGCAGTACTTC.

This rearrangement joins TRBV28 to TRBJ1-2; 11 nucleotides agree with TRBD1. Losses at the gene ends were 9 bases for V and 4 bases for J; bases not matched to a gene: 4. CDR1 is MDHEN and CDR2 is SYDVKM in the germline V gene. The CDR3 length is 13 residues. The CDR3 bases are TGTGCCAGTGACGGGACAGGGGGCTATGGCTACACCTTC. Its protein product is CASDGTGGYGYTF.

This clonotype appeared many times. V gene TRBV28 combines with J gene TRBJ2-7; the D is unclear. Trimming removed 5 bases from V and 2 bases from J, with 13 bases in between. Germline-derived CDR1 and CDR2 are MDHEN and SYDVKM. This CDR3 has 14 residues. CDR3 coding DNA: TGTGCCAGCAGTCCGGTGTGGGGAACCTACGAGCAGTACTTC. This encodes CASSPVWGTYEQYF. Looking up the rest from reference TRBV28 and TRBJ2-7 gives the full variable domain: DVKVTQSSRYLVKRTGEKVFLECVQDMDHENMFWYRQDPGLGLRLIYFSYDVKMKEKGDIPEGYSVSREKKERFSLILESASTNQTSMYLCASSPVWGTYEQYFGPGTRLTVT.

This clonotype was seen many times. The rearrangement links TRBV28 to TRBJ1-1; D may be TRBD1 (6 bases). V lost 7 bases to trimming and J lost 4 bases, with 16 bases between them. This CDR3 comprises 14 residues. The V gene's germline CDR1 is MDHEN and CDR2 SYDVKM. In nucleotides, the CDR3 is TGTGCCAGCATAGGGGGGGTGACGGCCACTGAAGCTTTCTTT. It translates to CASIGGVTATEAFF.

The J gene is TRBJ1-1, the V gene TRBV2, with a tentative D call TRBD1 (6 bases). Germline V gene sequence: CDR1 SNHLY, CDR2 FYNNEI. The CDR3 has 14 residues. Between the trimmed V and J ends, which lost 5 bases and 0 bases, there was a span of 10 bases. The CDR3 sequence is CASSRQAMNTEAFF. CDR3 coding DNA: TGTGCCAGCAGTAGACAGGCAATGAACACTGAAGCTTTCTTT. The full variable domain, rest sourced from reference TRBV2 and TRBJ1-1, is EPEVTQTPSHQVTQMGQEVILRCVPISNHLYFYWYRQILGQKVEFLVSFYNNEISEKSEIFDDQFSVERPDGSNFTLKIRSTKLEDSAMYFCASSRQAMNTEAFFGQGTRLTVV.

This clonotype was picked up one time. Given a far larger clone just one base away, this is likely a sequencing read error. As the CDR3 is not closed by the conserved phenylalanine or tryptophan, this likely results from a read error. The chain carries TRBV11-3 and TRBJ2-3; D is undetermined. The V end lost 1 base, the J end lost 2 bases, and 7 bases lay between the germline ends. The CDR3 is made up of 14 amino acids. Germline CDR1 is SGHNT and CDR2 is YENEEA. The CDR3 loop is CASSLAHSTDTQYS. The CDR3, as DNA: TGTGCCAGCAGCTTAGCACACTCCACAGATACGCAGTATTCT.

There are many counts of this clonotype. In nucleotides, the CDR3 is TGTGCCAGCAGTGAATTGGGACGAAATCAGCCCCAGCATTTT. Amino acids: CASSELGRNQPQHF. The rearrangement joins TRBV25-1 to TRBJ1-5; D is perhaps TRBD1 (5 bases). The ends were cut back, 1 base at V and 4 bases at J, with 8 bases in the middle. The CDR3 has 14 residues. Germline values: CDR1 MGHDK, CDR2 SYGVNS.

The V gene is TRBV2, the J gene TRBJ1-5; perhaps TRBD1 as D (6 bases). Germline CDR1 is SNHLY and CDR2 is FYNNEI. This CDR3 has 16 residues. Trimming pared 6 bases from V and 8 bases from J, leaving 23 bases between. The CDR3 sequence is CASRNWGQGGVEPQHF. For the CDR3, the DNA is TGTGCCAGCAGGAACTGGGGGCAGGGTGGTGTGGAGCCCCAGCATTTT.

At least ten counts were recorded for this clonotype. The V and J genes are TRBV18 and TRBJ1-2; D possibly corresponds to TRBD1 (5 bases). CDR1 is KGHSH and CDR2 is LQKENI in the germline V gene. V was pared by 2 bases and J by 7 bases, with 11 bases between. This CDR3 contains 13 residues. The CDR3 region is CASSPEGAIGYTF. The CDR3 region has the DNA TGTGCCAGCTCACCAGAAGGGGCGATTGGCTACACCTTC.

This clonotype was seen a handful of times. The gene calls are TRBV6-1 and TRBJ1-5, with 11 bases matching TRBD1. CDR3 length: 13 amino acids. Trimming at V came to 7 bases and at J to 8 bases, leaving 4 bases not matched to a gene. The V gene's germline CDR1 is MNHNS and CDR2 SASEGT. The CDR3 DNA is TGTGCCAGCAAAATGGGACAGGGGGAGCCCCAGCATTTT. Its protein product is CASKMGQGEPQHF.

This clonotype was counted a few times. One base away lies a much larger clone, so this may be a sequencing read error. The chain has TRBV2 and TRBJ1-1; 7 nucleotides line up with TRBD1. V lost 6 bases to trimming and J lost 4 bases; unmatched junction nucleotides: 8. The CDR3 runs to 14 residues. Per the germline V gene, CDR1 is SNHLY and CDR2 is FYNNEI. The CDR3 sequence: CASSGGQRSTEAFF. DNA of the CDR3: TGTGCCAGCAGCGGGGGACAGCGGAGCACTGAAGCTTTCTTT. The full variable domain, rest sourced from reference TRBV2 and TRBJ1-1, is EPEVTQTPSHQVTQMGQEVILRCVPISNHLYFYWYRQILGQKVEFLVSFYNNEISEKSEIFDDQFSVERPDGSNFTLKIRSTKLEDSAMYFCASSGGQRSTEAFFGQGTRLTVV.

This clonotype appeared a few times. This chain connects TRBV9 to TRBJ1-1, with D possibly matching TRBD1 (6 bases). CDR3 length equals 18 residues. The germline V gene has CDR1 SGDLS and CDR2 YYNGEE. Trimming took off 3 bases at V and 0 bases at J, with 21 bases between the two ends. The chain's CDR3 is CASSAQGRLGQLNTEAFF. The DNA for the CDR3 is TGTGCCAGCAGCGCCCAAGGTAGACTGGGACAACTGAACACTGAAGCTTTCTTT.

As concerns this clonotype: Germline is not matched at one junction end, which may reflect a read error. V and J are TRBV7-7 and TRBJ2-1; D may correspond to TRBD1 or TRBD2 (5 bases each). Germline assignment: CDR1 SSHAT and CDR2 FNYEAQ (reference sequence). The CDR3 sequence is 16 residues long. The CDR3 protein is CASSLGSGRPYNEQFF. The CDR3 DNA reads as TGTGCTAGCAGCTTAGGTTCGGGACGGCCCTACAATGAGCAGTTCTTC. Full variable domain (outside the CDR3, taken from reference TRBV7-7 and TRBJ2-1): GAGVSQSPRYKVTKRGQDVTLRCDPISSHATLYWYQQALGQGPEFLTYFNYEAQPDKSGLPSDRFSAERPEGSISTLTIQRTEQRDSAMYRCASSLGSGRPYNEQFFGPGTRLTVL.

The V and J genes are TRBV3-1 and TRBJ2-3; 9 bases line up with TRBD2. The CDR3 loop spans 16 amino acids. Germline V gene data show CDR1 as LGHDT and CDR2 as YNNKEL (reference sequence). The junction had 3 bases not matched to a gene; V was cut back by 0 bases and J by 2 bases. This CDR3 reads CASSQELAGPTDTQYF. The CDR3 nucleotides read TGTGCCAGCAGCCAAGAGCTAGCGGGACCCACAGATACGCAGTATTTT.

This clonotype was detected many times. The chain recombines TRBV20-1 with TRBJ2-2; no reliable D call. Germline CDR1 DFQATT, CDR2 SNEGSKA (reference sequence). V lost 1 base and J 1 base, leaving 13 bases between the germline ends. The CDR3 sequence is 16 residues long. The CDR3 DNA reads as TGCAGTGCTAGAGGCTTTGGGGTCGAGAACACCGGGGAGCTGTTTTTT. Its protein is CSARGFGVENTGELFF.

The chain joins TRBV28 to TRBJ2-5; TRBD1 might be the D (6 bases). The length of the CDR3 is 14 residues. V was clipped by 2 bases and J by 7 bases, with 14 bases between them. CDR1 is MDHEN and CDR2 is SYDVKM in the germline V gene. The CDR3 DNA reads as TGTGCCAGCAGTTTACTCCAGGGGTCAGGGACCCAGTACTTC. This sequence encodes CASSLLQGSGTQYF.

A word on this clonotype: A much larger clone differs from this one at a single base, so this may be a read error. The rearrangement links TRBV5-6 to TRBJ2-1, with 10 bases matching TRBD1. This CDR3 spans 14 amino acids. Losses at the gene ends were 3 bases for V and 10 bases for J; bases not matched to a gene: 7. From germline, CDR1 is SGHDT and CDR2 YYEEEE. The CDR3 bases are TGTGCCAGCAGCTGGGGACAGGGGAGCGGGGAGCAGTTCTTC. It is translated as CASSWGQGSGEQFF.

This clonotype was seen a single time. A much larger clone is a single base away; this may be a read error. This chain uses TRBV13 with TRBJ2-1; the D gene is possibly TRBD2 (6 bases). The CDR3 consists of 13 residues. CDR1 is PRHDT, CDR2 FYEKMQ, per germline (reference sequence). Trimming shortened V by 7 bases and J by 10 bases, and 17 bases separated the two germline ends. The CDR3 region is CASKEGSTYEQFF. The CDR3 nucleotides are TGTGCCAGCAAGGAGGGCTCCACCTACGAGCAGTTCTTC.

This clonotype was counted many times. The genes are TRBV28 and TRBJ2-2, with D maybe TRBD2 (6 bases). CDR3 size: 14 residues. V was pared by 5 bases and J by 5 bases, with 12 bases between. Germline-derived CDR1 and CDR2 are MDHEN and SYDVKM. In nucleotides, the CDR3 is TGTGCCAGCAGTCAGGTTAGCGGTACCGGGGAGCTGTTTTTT. Protein: CASSQVSGTGELFF.

The V gene is TRBV30, the J gene TRBJ1-1, with a weak D call TRBD1 (6 bases). Germline-derived CDR1 and CDR2 are GTSNPN and SVGIG (reference sequence). Trimming took 3 bases from V and 3 from J, leaving 11 bases between them. The CDR3 has 13 amino acids. This CDR3 is CAWSYREDTEAFF. DNA of the CDR3: TGTGCCTGGAGCTACAGGGAGGACACTGAAGCTTTCTTT. The full variable domain, in which reference TRBV30 and TRBJ1-1 provide the parts outside the CDR3, is SQTIHQWPATLVQPVGSPLSLECTVEGTSNPNLYWYRQAAGRGLQLLFYSVGIGQISSEVPQNLSASRPQDRQFILSSKKLLLSDSGFYLCAWSYREDTEAFFGQGTRLTVV.

This clonotype has at least ten counts. The V gene is TRBV11-2, the J gene TRBJ2-2; either TRBD1 or TRBD2 may fit D (6 bases each). This CDR3 is 16 amino acids long. The ends were cut back, 1 base at V and 9 bases at J, with 18 bases in the middle. Germline CDR1 and CDR2: SGHAT and FQNNGV. The CDR3 reads CASSLGGTPRGRELFF. DNA of the CDR3: TGTGCCAGCAGCTTAGGTGGGACTCCCAGGGGCCGGGAGCTGTTTTTT.